Listed below are T cell receptor beta chains from one sample, sequenced in a study of T cells after yellow fever vaccination. A single record per CDR3 protein comes from TCRdb applying MiXCR to the 5' RACE reads. The table records some 300,000 distinct CDR3 sequences, about 11% of them present only once. The material sequenced was CD4+ T cells sorted from PBMCs, taken 45 days after the yellow fever booster vaccination. Receptor source: a man aged 18 to 35 who received the YFV17D yellow fever vaccine. Both conserved end residues are trimmed from each CDR3.

cdr3_aa: ASSWGGEQF; v_call: TRBV2; j_call: TRBJ2-1
cdr3_aa: SARKGGYGYT; v_call: TRBV20-1; j_call: TRBJ1-2
cdr3_aa: ASSFGGSELNSPLH; v_call: TRBV12-3/TRBV12-4; j_call: TRBJ1-6
cdr3_aa: ASSLETPGKLF; v_call: TRBV5-1; j_call: TRBJ1-4
cdr3_aa: ASSVGAFQETQY; v_call: TRBV2; j_call: TRBJ2-5
cdr3_aa: ASSYASGGLRYAV; v_call: TRBV7-2; j_call: TRBJ2-3
cdr3_aa: ASSAQWGPYEQY; v_call: TRBV6-2/TRBV6-3; j_call: TRBJ2-7
cdr3_aa: ASSDSQETQY; v_call: TRBV10-1; j_call: TRBJ2-5
cdr3_aa: ATSASKDSARSGELF; v_call: TRBV24-1; j_call: TRBJ2-2
cdr3_aa: ASSLSASGNTEAF; v_call: TRBV11-2; j_call: TRBJ1-1
cdr3_aa: ASSEKGVAGTGAYNEQF; v_call: TRBV21-1; j_call: TRBJ2-1
cdr3_aa: ASSQGDRGNTDTQY; v_call: TRBV14; j_call: TRBJ2-3
cdr3_aa: ASSLVGNYNEQF; v_call: TRBV5-1; j_call: TRBJ2-1
cdr3_aa: SARTPTQY; v_call: TRBV20-1; j_call: TRBJ2-5
cdr3_aa: ASSPGTAPSYNEQF; v_call: TRBV7-9; j_call: TRBJ2-1
cdr3_aa: AWSVGGGSNEQY; v_call: TRBV30; j_call: TRBJ2-7
cdr3_aa: ASSLGRWEGNEQY; v_call: TRBV12-3/TRBV12-4; j_call: TRBJ2-7
cdr3_aa: ASSISDPRVGTQY; v_call: TRBV27; j_call: TRBJ2-3
cdr3_aa: ASSPGLGGLVEQF; v_call: TRBV7-9; j_call: TRBJ2-1
cdr3_aa: ASSIRGREQY; v_call: TRBV12-3/TRBV12-4; j_call: TRBJ2-7
cdr3_aa: ASSKSGGGTGELF; v_call: TRBV10-2; j_call: TRBJ2-2
cdr3_aa: ASRGQFTDTQY; v_call: TRBV5-1; j_call: TRBJ2-3
cdr3_aa: ASSSQGAGPYNEQF; v_call: TRBV7-9; j_call: TRBJ2-1
cdr3_aa: SVEPRGTEAF; v_call: TRBV29-1; j_call: TRBJ1-1
cdr3_aa: ASSYSGVMNTEAF; v_call: TRBV6-5; j_call: TRBJ1-1
cdr3_aa: AWGQLTEAQY; v_call: TRBV30; j_call: TRBJ2-5
cdr3_aa: ASSFTRSYEQY; v_call: TRBV5-1; j_call: TRBJ2-7
cdr3_aa: ASSLGTVNSPLH; v_call: TRBV7-6; j_call: TRBJ1-6
cdr3_aa: ASNQDVTVGTRTEAF; v_call: TRBV3-2; j_call: TRBJ1-1
cdr3_aa: SAWTGAPDTQY; v_call: TRBV29-1; j_call: TRBJ2-3
cdr3_aa: ASSQHRGLAGNTGELF; v_call: TRBV6-2/TRBV6-3; j_call: TRBJ2-2
cdr3_aa: SAPVGASYNEQF; v_call: TRBV20-1; j_call: TRBJ2-1
cdr3_aa: ATSDQGGGYT; v_call: TRBV24-1; j_call: TRBJ1-2
cdr3_aa: ASSPRQGRNTGELF; v_call: TRBV7-6; j_call: TRBJ2-2
cdr3_aa: ASRREGDEQF; v_call: TRBV7-9; j_call: TRBJ2-1
cdr3_aa: ANAGRITDTQY; v_call: TRBV11-2; j_call: TRBJ2-3
cdr3_aa: ASGSQLAGGPAQY; v_call: TRBV12-5; j_call: TRBJ2-7
cdr3_aa: AWGTGRIEQY; v_call: TRBV30; j_call: TRBJ2-7
cdr3_aa: ATQPGTQETQY; v_call: TRBV6-6; j_call: TRBJ2-5
cdr3_aa: ASSVTAGEKETQY; v_call: TRBV9; j_call: TRBJ2-5
cdr3_aa: ASSQDSADTQY; v_call: TRBV3-1; j_call: TRBJ2-3
cdr3_aa: AISGYLETQY; v_call: TRBV10-3; j_call: TRBJ2-5
cdr3_aa: ASSLVVGGDEQF; v_call: TRBV5-1; j_call: TRBJ2-1
cdr3_aa: ASRRAGGNNEQF; v_call: TRBV12-3/TRBV12-4; j_call: TRBJ2-1
cdr3_aa: ASSQTAGGSYNEQF; v_call: TRBV4-1; j_call: TRBJ2-1
cdr3_aa: ASSLPRGGTGELF; v_call: TRBV7-6; j_call: TRBJ2-2
cdr3_aa: ASSMSPQLGNQPQH; v_call: TRBV19; j_call: TRBJ1-5